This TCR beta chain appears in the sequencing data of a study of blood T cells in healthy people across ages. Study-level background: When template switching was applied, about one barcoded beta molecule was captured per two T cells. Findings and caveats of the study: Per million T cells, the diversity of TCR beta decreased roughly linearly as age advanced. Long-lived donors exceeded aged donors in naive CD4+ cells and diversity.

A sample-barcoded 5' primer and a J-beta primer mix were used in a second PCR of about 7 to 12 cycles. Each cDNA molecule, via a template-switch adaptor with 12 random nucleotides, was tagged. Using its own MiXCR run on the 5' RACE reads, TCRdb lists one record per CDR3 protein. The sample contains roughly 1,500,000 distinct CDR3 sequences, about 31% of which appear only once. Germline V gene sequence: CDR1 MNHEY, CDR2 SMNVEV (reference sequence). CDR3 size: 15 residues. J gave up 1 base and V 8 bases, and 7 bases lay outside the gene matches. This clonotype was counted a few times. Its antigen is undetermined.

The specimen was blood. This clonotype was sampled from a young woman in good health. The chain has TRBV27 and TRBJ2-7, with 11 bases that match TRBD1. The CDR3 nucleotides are TGTGCCAGCGGACCCGGGACAGGGGGGTCCTACGAGCAGTACTTC. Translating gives CASGPGTGGSYEQYF.